A single sample is the source of the 26 T cell receptor beta chains below, sequenced in a study of cytomegalovirus exposure and HLA in healthy donors. Method: immunoSEQ multiplex PCR; TCRdb's copy keeps in-frame clones and lacks some. The sample yields under 250,000 clones, more than 75% seen once. Sequencing was done on a sample of PBMCs. The receptors here all came from a man younger than 35 in good health and CMV-seronegative.

This clone was detected a few times. V is TRBV28 and J is TRBJ1-2, with D unclear. The CDR3 length is 11 residues. The V end lost 6 bases, the J end lost 6 bases, and 8 bases lay between the germline ends. Germline CDR1 is MDHEN and CDR2 is SYDVKM. Here the CDR3 reads CASRAGDGYTF. In nucleotides, the CDR3 is TGTGCCAGCAGGGCCGGGGATGGCTACACCTTC.

CDR3 bases: TGTGCCAGCAGTATCTCCAGGGGCCTCAATGAGCAGTTCTTC. Translating it yields CASSISRGLNEQFF. This chain connects TRBV27 to TRBJ2-1; tentatively, D is TRBD1 (6 bases). V dropped 5 bases and J dropped 6 bases, with 14 bases sitting between them. The CDR3 spans 14 residues. Germline CDR1 MNHEY, CDR2 SMNVEV (reference sequence).

This CDR3 is CASSERGSGGGNEQFF. The CDR3 region has the DNA TGTGCCAGCAGTGAAAGGGGAAGCGGGGGGGGTAATGAGCAGTTCTTC. The chain employs TRBV2 and TRBJ2-1; 10 nucleotides line up with TRBD2. Per germline, CDR1 SNHLY and CDR2 FYNNEI. The CDR3 loop spans 16 amino acids. J gave up 7 bases and V 2 bases, and 8 bases lay outside the gene matches.

V is TRBV9 and J is TRBJ1-2; 8 bases match TRBD1. In germline, CDR1 is SGDLS, CDR2 YYNGEE. This CDR3 has 15 amino acids. V lost 1 base, J lost 3 bases, and 5 bases stayed unmatched. The CDR3 loop is CASSVSGGVDYGYTF. The CDR3 DNA sequence: TGTGCCAGCAGCGTATCAGGGGGCGTAGACTATGGCTACACCTTC.

The chain recombines TRBV27 with TRBJ2-3, with 7 bases fitting TRBD2. The CDR3 is 15 amino acids. With 6 bases clipped from V and 6 bases from J, the junction kept 12 bases outside the gene matches. Germline loops: CDR1 MNHEY, CDR2 SMNVEV (reference sequence). The CDR3 DNA sequence: TGTGCCAGCAGGTCAGCGGGATCCCCATTGGATACGCAGTATTTT. Its translation: CASRSAGSPLDTQYF.

On this clone itself: The sample holds other DNA sequences that translate to the same CDR3. This chain connects TRBV28 to TRBJ1-5, with D perhaps matching TRBD1 (5 bases). This CDR3 is 12 amino acids long. In germline, CDR1 is MDHEN, CDR2 SYDVKM. Between the trimmed V and J ends, which lost 6 bases and 2 bases, there was a span of 5 bases. The CDR3 sequence: CASRGGNQPQHF. The CDR3 DNA follows: TGTGCCAGCAGAGGGGGCAATCAGCCCCAGCATTTT.

The V gene is TRBV29-1, the J gene TRBJ1-1; the match to TRBD1 covers 10 bases. V shed 7 bases and J 4 bases; nucleotides not matched to a gene: 6. The CDR3 spans 13 residues. Germline V gene data show CDR1 as SQVTM and CDR2 as ANQGSEA. The CDR3 loop is CSGQTGGVTEAFF. For the CDR3, the DNA is TGCAGCGGCCAGACAGGGGGCGTCACTGAAGCTTTCTTT. The full variable domain, with the rest looked up from reference TRBV29-1 and TRBJ1-1, is SAVISQKPSRDICQRGTSLTIQCQVDSQVTMMFWYRQQPGQSLTLIATANQGSEATYESGFVIDKFPISRPNLTFSTLTVSNMSPEDSSIYLCSGQTGGVTEAFFGQGTRLTVV.

V and J are TRBV27 and TRBJ1-3; D gene ambiguous. This CDR3 is 13 amino acids long. CDR1 and CDR2 from the germline V gene are MNHEY and SMNVEV (reference sequence). The V gene lost 8 bases and the J gene lost 8 bases, with 16 bases spanning the gap. The CDR3 spells CASGPGTGYTIYF. The CDR3, as DNA: TGTGCCAGCGGGCCCGGAACGGGGTACACCATATATTTT.

This chain connects TRBV28 to TRBJ2-7, with D maybe TRBD2 (6 bases). The CDR3 is made up of 13 amino acids. Germline V gene lookup returns CDR1 MDHEN and CDR2 SYDVKM. V lost 8 bases and J lost 6, with 17 bases in between. CDR3 region: CASRLLALSEQYF. In DNA form, the CDR3 reads TGTGCCAGCCGCTTACTAGCATTGTCCGAGCAGTACTTC.

The chain has TRBV10-3 and TRBJ1-6; 9 bases align to TRBD1. With V trimmed by 8 bases and J by 8 bases, 1 base remained unmatched. Germline CDR1 ENHRY, CDR2 SYGVKD. The CDR3 spans 12 residues. CDR3 protein: CAIRDRDSPLHF. For the CDR3, the DNA is TGTGCCATCCGGGACAGGGATTCACCCCTCCACTTT.

V is TRBV27 and J is TRBJ2-1, with TRBD1 matching 9 bases. V dropped 4 bases and J dropped 7; count of bases not matched to a gene: 8. The CDR3 totals 15 residues. CDR1 and CDR2 from the germline V gene are MNHEY and SMNVEV (reference sequence). The CDR3 loop is CASSYWTGVGNEQFF. The CDR3 DNA follows: TGTGCCAGCAGTTACTGGACAGGGGTGGGAAATGAGCAGTTCTTC.

The rearrangement joins TRBV4-1 to TRBJ1-2, with 7 positions matching TRBD1. In germline, CDR1 is MGHRA, CDR2 YSYEKL. The trim removed 1 base at V and 3 bases at J, leaving 11 bases unmatched. The CDR3 spans 17 residues. DNA for the CDR3: TGCGCCAGCAGCCAAGTGGGGGGTAGGGGGCGAGACTATGGCTACACCTTC. This codes for CASSQVGGRGRDYGYTF.

This chain joins TRBV28 and TRBJ1-5, with TRBD1 as a possible D gene (6 bases). Germline lookup yields CDR1 MDHEN and CDR2 SYDVKM. V was clipped by 3 bases and J by 7 bases, with 10 bases between them. This CDR3 spans 13 amino acids. CDR3 residues: CASSLGTLQPQHF. In DNA form, the CDR3 reads TGTGCCAGCAGTTTGGGGACACTGCAGCCCCAGCATTTT.

The chain has TRBV27 and TRBJ2-2; TRBD2 matches 7 bases. With V trimmed by 4 bases and J by 6 bases, 8 bases remained unmatched. The CDR3 is 15 amino acids. Germline V gives CDR1 MNHEY, CDR2 SMNVEV (reference sequence). CDR3: CASSWGGVMAGELFF. In DNA, the CDR3 is TGTGCCAGCAGTTGGGGGGGAGTGATGGCCGGGGAGCTGTTTTTT.

V gene TRBV28 combines with J gene TRBJ2-7; TRBD1 agrees at 12 bases. Germline loops: CDR1 MDHEN, CDR2 SYDVKM. V trimming: 6 bases; J trimming: 7 bases; junction bases outside the gene matches: 10. This CDR3 has 15 amino acids. The CDR3 region is CASSPSGQGAREQYF. The CDR3 bases are TGTGCCAGCAGCCCGTCGGGACAGGGGGCACGTGAGCAGTACTTC.

In its sample, this clone was seen a few times. The V call is TRBV14, the J call TRBJ1-2; D call uncertain. V lost 4 bases and J lost 8, with 14 bases in between. The length of the CDR3 is 13 residues. The germline V gene encodes CDR1 SGHDN and CDR2 FVKESK. In DNA form, the CDR3 reads TGTGCCAGCAGCCCGGCTGGAGGGTACGGCTACACCTTC. Protein: CASSPAGGYGYTF. The whole variable domain, remainder taken from reference TRBV14 and TRBJ1-2, is EAGVTQFPSHSVIEKGQTVTLRCDPISGHDNLYWYRRVMGKEIKFLLHFVKESKQDESGMPNNRFLAERTGGTYSTLKVQPAELEDSGVYFCASSPAGGYGYTFGSGTRLTVV.

The CDR3 region has the DNA TGTGCCAGCAGCCCTAGTGGAGGGAGCCTCACAGATACGCAGTATTTT. This codes for CASSPSGGSLTDTQYF. The chain joins TRBV6-6 to TRBJ2-3, with D perhaps matching TRBD2 (6 bases). Germline-derived CDR1 and CDR2 are MNHNY and SVGAGI (reference sequence). The CDR3 sequence is 16 residues long. V lost 6 bases and J 2 bases, leaving 18 bases between the germline ends.

The chain links TRBV5-6 to TRBJ1-5; no clear D gene. V lost 2 bases to trimming and J lost 2 bases, with 5 bases between them. The CDR3 length is 13 residues. In germline, CDR1 is SGHDT, CDR2 YYEEEE. The DNA for the CDR3 is TGTGCCAGCAGCTTACTGGGCAATCAGCCCCAGCATTTT. Its protein is CASSLLGNQPQHF. Drawing the rest from reference TRBV5-6 and TRBJ1-5, the complete variable domain is DAGVTQSPTHLIKTRGQQVTLRCSPKSGHDTVSWYQQALGQGPQFIFQYYEEEERQRGNFPDRFSGHQFPNYSSELNVNALLLGDSALYLCASSLLGNQPQHFGDGTRLSIL.

V and J are TRBV2 and TRBJ2-1; 8 bases match TRBD2. This CDR3 is built from 14 residues. With V trimmed by 6 bases and J by 7 bases, 8 bases remained unmatched. Germline V gene data show CDR1 as SNHLY and CDR2 as FYNNEI. CDR3 DNA: TGTGCCAGCAGCGCGCCAGGGACTAGAAATGAGCAGTTCTTC. Its translation: CASSAPGTRNEQFF.

This chain joins TRBV7-9 and TRBJ1-5, with D unresolved. The V and J ends lost 5 bases and 0 bases respectively, with 5 bases between them. The germline V gene has CDR1 SEHNR and CDR2 FQNEAQ (reference sequence). CDR3 length equals 13 residues. Written as DNA, the CDR3 is TGTGCCAGCAGCCCGTATAGCAATCAGCCCCAGCATTTT. Its protein product is CASSPYSNQPQHF.

The gene calls are TRBV4-2 and TRBJ1-6, with TRBD1 as a possible D gene (5 bases). This CDR3 contains 12 residues. The germline V and J ends were trimmed by 3 bases and 9 bases, with 6 bases remaining between them. CDR1 is LGHNA and CDR2 is YNFKEQ in the germline V gene. The CDR3 DNA reads as TGTGCCAGCAGCCACCAGGGTTCACCCCTCCACTTT. Its protein product is CASSHQGSPLHF.

The chain combines TRBV4-3 with TRBJ1-1; D is possibly TRBD1 (5 bases). With 1 base removed from V and 3 bases from J, the gap between germline ends came to 15 bases. Germline CDR1 is LGHNA and CDR2 is YSLEER. This CDR3 has 16 amino acids. The CDR3 is CASSQVAEGRDTEAFF. The CDR3, as DNA: TGCGCCAGCAGCCAAGTTGCGGAGGGACGCGACACTGAAGCTTTCTTT.

The rearrangement uses TRBV27 and TRBJ2-7, with D perhaps matching TRBD1 (5 bases). Germline CDR1 is MNHEY and CDR2 is SMNVEV (reference sequence). With 0 bases removed from V and 6 bases from J, the gap between germline ends came to 18 bases. This CDR3 has 16 residues. CDR3 amino acids: CASSLSHDSRLGEQYF. CDR3 coding DNA: TGTGCCAGCAGTTTATCGCACGACAGCCGATTAGGCGAGCAGTACTTC.

V gene TRBV12-2 combines with J gene TRBJ2-6; the table's D call TRBD1 went unverified against the DNA. TRBV12-2 is listed as a pseudogene. There are 16 residues in the CDR3. CDR3: CASRLRGFIGANVLTF. The CDR3 nucleotides are TGTGCAAGTCGCTTAAGGGGATTTATTGGGGCCAACGTCCTGACTTTC.

The chain employs TRBV28 and TRBJ2-6, with 7 bases lining up with TRBD2. CDR3 length equals 15 residues. Germline assignment: CDR1 MDHEN and CDR2 SYDVKM. The trim removed 7 bases at V and 2 bases at J, leaving 5 bases unmatched. Here the CDR3 DNA reads TGTGCCAGCACTCGACGGGGGGCTGGGGCCAACGTCCTGACTTTC. Its protein is CASTRRGAGANVLTF.

V and J are TRBV15 and TRBJ1-6, with 10 bases lining up with TRBD1. Trimming removed 4 bases from V and 2 bases from J; junction bases left unmatched: 11. There are 19 residues in the CDR3. Germline CDR1 and CDR2: LNHNV and YYDKDF (reference sequence). CDR3 nucleotides: TGTGCCACCAGCACCGCCTACCGGGACAGGGGAACCTATAATTCACCCCTCCACTTT. Its protein product is CATSTAYRDRGTYNSPLHF.